Below, 16 T cell receptor beta chains from the same sample are listed, as sequenced in a study of T cells in Graves' hyperthyroidism and ophthalmopathy. RNA transcripts provided the source from which TCR beta CDR3 regions were amplified. In the first-round RT-PCR of the TCR CDR3, the HTBI primer set was used. One entry per CDR3 protein results from TCRdb running MiXCR on the multiplex PCR reads. This sample has some 620,000 distinct CDR3 sequences; 15% to 20% occur once, and the top ten carry approximately 3.9%. Sequencing was performed on blood. Receptors originate from a woman in her twenties or thirties with Graves' hyperthyroidism.

This clonotype was seen only a few times. The chain joins TRBV20-1 to TRBJ1-5; 9 nucleotides align to TRBD1. Germline-derived CDR1 and CDR2 are DFQATT and SNEGSKA (reference sequence). The trim removed 6 bases at V and 4 bases at J, leaving 10 bases unmatched. The CDR3 contains 15 residues. CDR3 residues: CSAIGRTGENQPQHF. Here the CDR3 DNA reads TGCAGTGCCATAGGCCGGACAGGGGAAAATCAGCCCCAGCATTTT.

This clonotype was counted ten times or more. The chain combines TRBV20-1 with TRBJ2-7, with TRBD2 matching over 10 bases. CDR1 and CDR2 from the germline V gene are DFQATT and SNEGSKA (reference sequence). The CDR3 length is 13 residues. Losses at the gene ends were 4 bases for V and 0 bases for J; bases not matched to a gene: 0. The CDR3 reads CSATSGSSYEQYF. CDR3 coding DNA: TGCAGTGCTACTAGCGGGAGCTCCTACGAGCAGTACTTC.

For this clonotype: Relative to the germline gene, one junction end is altered; a read error may explain this. The V and J genes are TRBV5-5 and TRBJ1-3, with TRBD1 matching over 7 bases. The CDR3 extends over 15 amino acids. Germline CDR1 SGHKS, CDR2 YYEKEE (reference sequence). The CDR3: CVSSTGQNSGNTIYF. DNA of the CDR3: TGTGTCAGCAGCACGGGACAGAACTCTGGAAACACCATATATTTT.

This clonotype appeared a few times. The chain carries TRBV7-8 and TRBJ2-2; 14 positions match TRBD2. CDR1 and CDR2 (germline): SGHVS, FQNEAQ. The CDR3 runs 19 residues. The V and J ends lost 2 bases and 1 base, in that order; junction bases with no gene match: 6. The CDR3 nucleotides read TGTGCCAGCAGCTTATTAGGGACTAGCGGGAGAATGAACACCGGGGAGCTGTTTTTT. Protein product: CASSLLGTSGRMNTGELFF.

This clonotype was observed a few times. The V and J genes are TRBV7-2 and TRBJ2-2; 9 nucleotides line up with TRBD1. The CDR3 covers 15 residues. CDR1 and CDR2 from the germline V gene are SGHTA and FQGNSA. The junction had 9 bases not matched to a gene; V was cut back by 6 bases and J by 7 bases. In nucleotides, the CDR3 is TGTGCCAGCAGACGGGGACAGGGAGTTAACGGGGAGCTGTTTTTT. The encoded protein is CASRRGQGVNGELFF.

This clonotype was found many times. The chain links TRBV29-1 to TRBJ2-7; 7 positions agree with TRBD1. V dropped 4 bases and J dropped 0; count of bases not matched to a gene: 3. Germline loops: CDR1 SQVTM, CDR2 ANQGSEA. This CDR3 is built from 13 residues. CDR3: CSVGTGGSYEQYF. CDR3 in DNA: TGCAGCGTTGGGACAGGCGGCTCCTACGAGCAGTACTTC.

This clonotype was counted a few times. This rearrangement joins TRBV28 to TRBJ1-1; a weak D match, TRBD1 (5 bases). V lost 7 bases and J 4 bases, leaving 10 bases between the germline ends. Germline V gene lookup returns CDR1 MDHEN and CDR2 SYDVKM. The CDR3 has 12 amino acids. CDR3 coding DNA: TGTGCCAGCATCGGGGGGTTCACTGAAGCTTTCTTT. This sequence encodes CASIGGFTEAFF.

This chain links TRBV3-1 with TRBJ1-1; D is undetermined. CDR3 length: 15 amino acids. Germline assignment: CDR1 LGHDT and CDR2 YNNKEL (reference sequence). Trimming took off 0 bases at V and 1 base at J, with 9 bases between the two ends. This chain's CDR3 is CASSQEKGQNTEAFF. The CDR3 DNA follows: TGTGCCAGCAGCCAAGAGAAAGGGCAGAACACTGAAGCTTTCTTT.

This clonotype has a count of ten or more. This chain joins TRBV18 and TRBJ1-1; tentative D call: TRBD1 (5 bases). CDR3 length: 15 residues. V was pared by 1 base and J by 4 bases, with 13 bases between. Germline V gene sequence: CDR1 KGHSH, CDR2 LQKENI. CDR3 amino acids: CASSPLGGAGTEAFF. DNA of the CDR3: TGTGCCAGCTCACCACTCGGTGGGGCCGGCACTGAAGCTTTCTTT.

A remark on this clonotype: One end of the junction is discordant with germline, which a read error may explain. The V gene is TRBV7-6, the J gene TRBJ2-3; 14 nucleotides agree with TRBD2. The CDR3 extends over 17 amino acids. Germline lookup yields CDR1 SGHVS and CDR2 FNYEAQ. The CDR3 reads CTSSLAGLAGVADTQYF. In DNA form, the CDR3 reads TGTACCAGCAGCTTAGCGGGACTAGCGGGAGTCGCAGATACGCAGTATTTT.

Ten or more counts support this clonotype. The chain has TRBV5-1 and TRBJ1-4; D is perhaps TRBD1 (6 bases). CDR3 size: 15 residues. From germline, CDR1 is SGHRS and CDR2 YFSETQ. Trimming removed 0 bases from V and 4 bases from J, with 10 bases in between. CDR3 coding DNA: TGCGCCAGCAGCTTGGCTGGACAGAGTAATGAAAAACTGTTTTTT. It codes for CASSLAGQSNEKLFF.

A remark on this clonotype: Given a much more abundant clone one base away, this may be a read error. V gene TRBV12-3 or TRBV12-4 combines with J gene TRBJ2-2, with D possibly TRBD2 on 5 matching bases. The CDR3 contains 14 residues. CDR3 region: CASSLGLYTGELLF. CDR3 coding DNA: TGTGCCAGCAGTTTAGGACTTTACACCGGGGAGCTGTTGTTT.

This clonotype was recorded many times. This chain uses TRBV2 with TRBJ2-3, with a tentative D call TRBD2 (5 bases). V was clipped by 10 bases and J by 0 bases, with 17 bases between them. Per the germline V gene, CDR1 is SNHLY and CDR2 is FYNNEI. CDR3 length equals 15 residues. The DNA of the CDR3 is TGTGCCACCGCCGACCCCAGCGGAAGCACAGATACGCAGTATTTT. Encoded protein: CATADPSGSTDTQYF.

This clonotype has a count of ten or more. The V gene is TRBV3-1, the J gene TRBJ2-2, with 11 bases fitting TRBD1. J lost 6 bases, V lost 3 bases, and 6 bases had no gene match. CDR3 length equals 16 residues. The germline V gene encodes CDR1 LGHDT and CDR2 YNNKEL (reference sequence). CDR3 sequence reads: CASSQIWDRGAGELFF. For the CDR3, the DNA is TGTGCCAGCAGCCAGATCTGGGACAGGGGGGCCGGGGAGCTGTTTTTT.

This clonotype was detected a few times. The chain links TRBV6-2 or TRBV6-3 to TRBJ2-1; TRBD2 matches 9 bases. Germline loops: CDR1 MNHEY, CDR2 SVGEGT. This CDR3 spans 16 amino acids. V lost 0 bases and J lost 9; bases outside the gene matches: 9. DNA of the CDR3: TGTGCCAGCAGTTACTCTTGGGCCTTGCGGGGGGGTGAGCAGTTCTTC. This gives the protein CASSYSWALRGGEQFF.

This clonotype occurred a few times. The chain has TRBV7-2 and TRBJ1-2, with D possibly being TRBD1 (5 bases). The germline CDR1 and CDR2 sequences are SGHTA and FQGNSA. The ends were cut back, 5 bases at V and 4 bases at J, with 14 bases in the middle. The CDR3 is made up of 14 amino acids. The CDR3 coding sequence is TGTGCCAGCAGCCCGACAGCCGGGGTCTATGGCTACACCTTC. Protein product: CASSPTAGVYGYTF.